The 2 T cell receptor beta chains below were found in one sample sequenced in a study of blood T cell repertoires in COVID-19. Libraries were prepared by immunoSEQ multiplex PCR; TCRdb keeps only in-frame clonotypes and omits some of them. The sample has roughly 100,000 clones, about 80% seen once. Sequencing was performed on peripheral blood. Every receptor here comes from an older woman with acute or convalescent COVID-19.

CDR3 nucleotide sequence: TGCGCCAGCAGCTTGGGCATTGGGACAGTTTATTCCTACGAGCAGTACTTC. This sequence encodes CASSLGIGTVYSYEQYF. The chain joins TRBV5-1 to TRBJ2-7; 7 nucleotides align to TRBD1. Per the germline V gene, CDR1 is SGHRS and CDR2 is YFSETQ. The V and J ends lost 0 bases and 1 base, in that order; junction bases with no gene match: 10. This CDR3 comprises 17 residues.

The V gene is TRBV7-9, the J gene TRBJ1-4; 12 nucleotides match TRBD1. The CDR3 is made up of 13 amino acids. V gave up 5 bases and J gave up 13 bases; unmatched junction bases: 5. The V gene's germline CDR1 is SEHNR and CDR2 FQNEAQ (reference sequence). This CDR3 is CASSLGTGGRLFF. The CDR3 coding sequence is TGTGCCAGCAGCCTTGGGACAGGGGGCCGACTGTTTTTT.